Below, 26 T cell receptor beta chains from the same sample are listed, as sequenced in a study of blood T cell repertoires in COVID-19. The method was immunoSEQ multiplex PCR; TCRdb's version includes in-frame clones alone and lacks a portion of them. The profile shows 70,000 or so clones, 80% of them singletons. Sequences were obtained from peripheral blood. These receptors were collected from a man aged 45-65 years with COVID-19, enrolled during active disease.

This clone was observed once. The chain has TRBV7-3 and TRBJ2-2; D call uncertain. Trimming stripped 5 bases from V and 1 base from J, with 8 bases between. This CDR3 spans 14 amino acids. Germline lookup yields CDR1 SGHTA and CDR2 FQGTGA. Here the CDR3 reads CASSQTLNTGELFF. DNA of the CDR3: TGTGCCAGCAGCCAGACATTGAACACCGGGGAGCTGTTTTTT. The entire variable domain, with the rest obtained from reference TRBV7-3 and TRBJ2-2, is as follows: GAGVSQTPSNKVTEKGKYVELRCDPISGHTALYWYRQSLGQGPEFLIYFQGTGAADDSGLPNDRFFAVRPEGSVSTLKIQRTERGDSAVYLCASSQTLNTGELFFGEGSRLTVL.

The V gene is TRBV5-1, the J gene TRBJ1-2, with a weak D call TRBD1 (6 bases). The ends were cut back, 3 bases at V and 7 bases at J, with 13 bases in the middle. This CDR3 contains 13 residues. Germline assignment: CDR1 SGHRS and CDR2 YFSETQ. The CDR3 nucleotides read TGCGCCAGCAGCTCCCAGGGGCAAGGTGGCTACACCTTC. This codes for CASSSQGQGGYTF. Based on the CDR3 plus reference TRBV5-1 and TRBJ1-2, the full variable domain is KAGVTQTPRYLIKTRGQQVTLSCSPISGHRSVSWYQQTPGQGLQFLFEYFSETQRNKGNFPGRFSGRQFSNSRSEMNVSTLELGDSALYLCASSSQGQGGYTFGSGTRLTVV.

The V and J genes are TRBV7-2 and TRBJ1-2; maybe TRBD1 (5 bases). Trimming removed 0 bases at V and 7 bases at J, with 12 bases between. CDR3 length equals 14 residues. In germline, CDR1 is SGHTA, CDR2 FQGNSA. The CDR3 loop is CASSLAYGGSGYTF. Written as DNA, the CDR3 is TGTGCCAGCAGCTTAGCTTACGGGGGAAGTGGCTACACCTTC.

CDR3 nucleotide sequence: TGTGCCAGCAGCTCCGGACAGCAGAGTAATGAGCAGTTCTTC. Its translation is CASSSGQQSNEQFF. The gene calls are TRBV7-8 and TRBJ2-1; D perhaps matches TRBD1 (6 bases). Germline V gene sequence: CDR1 SGHVS, CDR2 FQNEAQ. This CDR3 spans 14 amino acids. V lost 4 bases and J lost 7, with 14 bases in between.

The V and J genes are TRBV2 and TRBJ2-1; D is possibly TRBD2 (5 bases). This CDR3 region has 13 residues. Deletions cut 6 bases from V and 5 bases from J, with 11 bases between. Germline V gives CDR1 SNHLY, CDR2 FYNNEI. CDR3 residues: CASRGDTNNEQFF. CDR3 nucleotide sequence: TGTGCCAGCAGGGGAGACACTAACAATGAGCAGTTCTTC.

The rearrangement uses TRBV6-4 and TRBJ1-2, with D unresolved. CDR1 and CDR2 from the germline V gene are MRHNA and SNTAGT. The CDR3 totals 15 residues. Trimming pared 6 bases from V and 5 bases from J, leaving 19 bases between. The CDR3, as DNA: TGTGCCAGCAGGCCCTCAGGTGGCGGAGGGTATGGCTACACCTTC. Its protein is CASRPSGGGGYGYTF.

This clone was found a few times. The V and J genes are TRBV5-1 and TRBJ1-5; D is ambiguous. Germline V gives CDR1 SGHRS, CDR2 YFSETQ. There are 12 residues in the CDR3. V was shortened by 6 bases and J by 5 bases, with 9 bases between the two germline ends. CDR3 amino acids: CASTPGYQPQHF. In DNA form, the CDR3 reads TGCGCCAGCACACCCGGTTATCAGCCCCAGCATTTT. The full variable domain, rest sourced from reference TRBV5-1 and TRBJ1-5, is KAGVTQTPRYLIKTRGQQVTLSCSPISGHRSVSWYQQTPGQGLQFLFEYFSETQRNKGNFPGRFSGRQFSNSRSEMNVSTLELGDSALYLCASTPGYQPQHFGDGTRLSIL.

The CDR3 DNA reads as TGTGCCAGCGGAGAGACTAGCGGAACCTACGAGCAGTACTTC. The encoded protein is CASGETSGTYEQYF. This chain uses TRBV11-2 with TRBJ2-7, with TRBD2 identical over 9 bases. V shed 8 bases and J 2 bases; nucleotides not matched to a gene: 7. This CDR3 has 14 amino acids. Per germline, CDR1 SGHAT and CDR2 FQNNGV.

V is TRBV10-3 and J is TRBJ2-7; TRBD2 matches at 7 bases. V lost 2 bases and J lost 6; bases outside the gene matches: 10. Germline V gives CDR1 ENHRY, CDR2 SYGVKD. CDR3 size: 15 residues. This CDR3 is CAISENSGFPPEQYF. The CDR3 region has the DNA TGTGCCATCAGTGAGAATAGCGGGTTCCCCCCCGAGCAGTACTTC.

The rearrangement uses TRBV11-2 and TRBJ2-7; 9 bases are shared with TRBD1. With V trimmed by 4 bases and J by 1 base, 5 bases remained unmatched. This CDR3 spans 15 amino acids. The V gene's germline CDR1 is SGHAT and CDR2 FQNNGV. CDR3 sequence: CASSYRGTGSYEQYF. The CDR3 nucleotides read TGTGCCAGCAGCTACCGCGGGACAGGGTCCTACGAGCAGTACTTC. Using reference TRBV11-2 and TRBJ2-7 for the parts outside the CDR3, the full variable domain is EAGVAQSPRYKIIEKRQSVAFWCNPISGHATLYWYQQILGQGPKLLIQFQNNGVVDDSQLPKDRFSAERLKGVDSTLKIQPAKLEDSAVYLCASSYRGTGSYEQYFGPGTRLTVT.

The chain joins TRBV6-2 or TRBV6-3 to TRBJ2-1, with 9 bases identical to TRBD2. With 0 bases clipped from V and 3 bases from J, the junction kept 3 bases outside the gene matches. The CDR3 has 16 residues. Looked up from germline, CDR1 is MNHEY and CDR2 is SVGEGT. CDR3 amino acids: CASSYSREGLYNEQFF. Written as DNA, the CDR3 is TGTGCCAGCAGTTACTCGCGGGAGGGCCTCTACAATGAGCAGTTCTTC.

V and J are TRBV28 and TRBJ2-7, with TRBD1 as a possible D gene (5 bases). The CDR3 spans 13 residues. Germline V gives CDR1 MDHEN, CDR2 SYDVKM. V lost 11 bases, J lost 5 bases, and 19 bases lay in between. In nucleotides, the CDR3 is TGTGCCGCCCGTCAGGGTTCAGTGAACGAGCAGTACTTC. This translates into CAARQGSVNEQYF.

The chain employs TRBV19 and TRBJ1-2; no clear D gene. This CDR3 is built from 13 residues. V was trimmed by 8 bases and J by 5 bases, leaving 15 bases between them. CDR1 LNHDA and CDR2 SQIVND come from the germline V gene (reference sequence). The CDR3 protein is CASLSPADYGYTF. The CDR3 DNA follows: TGTGCCAGTCTCAGTCCGGCGGATTATGGCTACACCTTC.

The V gene is TRBV7-8, the J gene TRBJ2-6; tentative D call: TRBD1 (6 bases). V was cut by 5 bases and J by 0 bases, with 17 bases left in between. The CDR3 spans 18 residues. CDR1 SGHVS and CDR2 FQNEAQ come from the germline V gene. CDR3 amino acids: CASSRAGTLSSGANVLTF. The CDR3 DNA is TGTGCCAGCAGCCGGGCCGGGACACTAAGCTCTGGGGCCAACGTCCTGACTTTC.

The CDR3 spells CASRRDRNEKLFF. The CDR3 DNA is TGTGCCAGCAGGAGGGACAGGAATGAAAAACTGTTTTTT. The chain combines TRBV2 with TRBJ1-4, with 8 bases lining up with TRBD1. After removal of 6 bases from V and 5 bases from J, the junction contained 2 bases not matched to a gene. Germline V gives CDR1 SNHLY, CDR2 FYNNEI. There are 13 residues in the CDR3.

The chain recombines TRBV5-1 with TRBJ1-2; 7 nucleotides line up with TRBD1. Germline CDR1 reads SGHRS; CDR2 reads YFSETQ. CDR3 size: 14 residues. J was trimmed by 6 bases and V by 0 bases; bases with no gene match: 5. Written as DNA, the CDR3 is TGCGCCAGCAGCTTGGTAGAGGGGGCTCATGGCTACACCTTC. Its protein is CASSLVEGAHGYTF. The full variable domain, with the rest looked up from reference TRBV5-1 and TRBJ1-2, is KAGVTQTPRYLIKTRGQQVTLSCSPISGHRSVSWYQQTPGQGLQFLFEYFSETQRNKGNFPGRFSGRQFSNSRSEMNVSTLELGDSALYLCASSLVEGAHGYTFGSGTRLTVV.

In its sample, this clone was seen once. The sample holds other DNA sequences that translate to the same CDR3. J is TRBJ2-6 and V is TRBV6-4, with D hard to call. Germline CDR1 and CDR2: MRHNA and SNTAGT. The CDR3 covers 15 residues. V lost 3 bases to trimming and J lost 1 base, with 7 bases between them. The CDR3 reads CASSDSLSGANVLTF. CDR3 DNA sequence: TGTGCCAGCAGTGATTCGCTATCTGGGGCCAACGTCCTGACTTTC.

The genes are TRBV9 and TRBJ2-7, with 9 bases identical to TRBD2. The trim removed 0 bases at V and 6 bases at J, leaving 4 bases unmatched. The CDR3 is 14 residues long. The germline CDR1 and CDR2 sequences are SGDLS and YYNGEE. CDR3 coding DNA: TGTGCCAGCAGCGTAGTGCGGGAGGGGGGCGAGCAGTACTTC. This sequence encodes CASSVVREGGEQYF. Full variable domain (remainder filled in from reference TRBV9 and TRBJ2-7): DSGVTQTPKHLITATGQRVTLRCSPRSGDLSVYWYQQSLDQGLQFLIQYYNGEERAKGNILERFSAQQFPDLHSELNLSSLELGDSALYFCASSVVREGGEQYFGPGTRLTVT.

This chain joins TRBV28 and TRBJ1-2, with D tentatively TRBD1 (6 bases). From germline, CDR1 is MDHEN and CDR2 SYDVKM. The CDR3 totals 15 residues. The V end was cut by 5 bases, the J end by 6 bases, with 19 bases between. CDR3 residues: CASSPRGGARHGYTF. The CDR3 DNA follows: TGTGCCAGCAGTCCCCGGGGGGGGGCGCGACATGGCTACACCTTC.

This clone has more than one count but fewer than ten. The V and J genes are TRBV15 and TRBJ1-2; TRBD1 matches 7 bases. Germline lookup yields CDR1 LNHNV and CDR2 YYDKDF (reference sequence). The V gene end was trimmed by 0 bases and the J gene end by 8 bases; junction bases not matched to a gene: 12. CDR3 length: 16 residues. CDR3: CATSRDRGTASGGYTF. The CDR3 nucleotides are TGTGCCACCAGCAGAGATCGTGGGACAGCATCGGGGGGCTACACCTTC.

This chain connects TRBV12-3 or TRBV12-4 to TRBJ1-5; D is ambiguous. CDR3 length: 13 residues. With 4 bases removed from V and 6 bases from J, the gap between germline ends came to 10 bases. The CDR3 loop reads CASSSQRGQPQHF. For the CDR3, the DNA is TGTGCCAGCAGTTCACAACGGGGTCAGCCCCAGCATTTT.

This chain links TRBV6-1 with TRBJ1-5, with D maybe TRBD1 (6 bases). Germline CDR1 is MNHNS and CDR2 is SASEGT. Trimming shortened V by 1 base and J by 7 bases, and 14 bases separated the two germline ends. CDR3 size: 15 residues. CDR3 nucleotide sequence: TGTGCCAGCAGTGAAGGTACAGGGCGAGGCCAGCCCCAGCATTTT. Translated, it gives CASSEGTGRGQPQHF.

The chain has TRBV28 and TRBJ2-1; no reliable D call. The germline V and J ends were trimmed by 7 bases and 6 bases, with 25 bases remaining between them. The CDR3 totals 17 residues. The germline CDR1 and CDR2 sequences are MDHEN and SYDVKM. CDR3 loop: CASTPPARSSRVNEQFF. In DNA form, the CDR3 reads TGTGCCAGCACCCCCCCAGCCCGGAGTAGTCGGGTCAATGAGCAGTTCTTC. Filled out from reference TRBV28 and TRBJ2-1, the complete variable domain reads DVKVTQSSRYLVKRTGEKVFLECVQDMDHENMFWYRQDPGLGLRLIYFSYDVKMKEKGDIPEGYSVSREKKERFSLILESASTNQTSMYLCASTPPARSSRVNEQFFGPGTRLTVL.

This chain links TRBV6-5 with TRBJ1-1; D uncertain. Trimming stripped 6 bases from V and 6 bases from J, with 14 bases between. The CDR3 has 13 residues. CDR1 MNHEY and CDR2 SVGAGI come from the germline V gene. The CDR3 spells CASRREGGAEAFF. In DNA form, the CDR3 reads TGTGCCAGCAGGCGCGAGGGTGGCGCTGAAGCTTTCTTT.

The V gene is TRBV4-1, the J gene TRBJ2-7; no definite D call. Germline V gene data show CDR1 as MGHRA and CDR2 as YSYEKL. Trimming took off 1 base at V and 4 bases at J, with 11 bases between the two ends. CDR3 length: 14 residues. The CDR3 sequence is CASSQGHDHYEQYF. In nucleotides, the CDR3 is TGCGCCAGCAGCCAAGGACATGACCATTACGAGCAGTACTTC.

The chain links TRBV18 to TRBJ2-7; D possibly corresponds to TRBD2 (5 bases). Trimming removed 3 bases at V and 6 bases at J, with 9 bases between. Germline lookup yields CDR1 KGHSH and CDR2 LQKENI. CDR3 length equals 12 residues. The CDR3 sequence is CASSPLSAEQYF. The CDR3 DNA sequence: TGTGCCAGCTCACCCCTTAGCGCCGAGCAGTACTTC.